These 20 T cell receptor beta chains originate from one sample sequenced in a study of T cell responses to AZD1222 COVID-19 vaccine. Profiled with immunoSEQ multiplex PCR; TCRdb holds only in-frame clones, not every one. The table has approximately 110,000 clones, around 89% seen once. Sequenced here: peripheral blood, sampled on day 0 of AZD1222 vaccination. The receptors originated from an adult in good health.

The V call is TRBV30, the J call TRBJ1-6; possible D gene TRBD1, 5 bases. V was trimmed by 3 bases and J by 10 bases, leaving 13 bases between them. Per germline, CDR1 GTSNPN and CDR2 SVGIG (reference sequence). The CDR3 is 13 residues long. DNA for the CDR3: TGTGCCTGGAGCCTCGGGGGGGAATCACCCCTCCACTTT. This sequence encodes CAWSLGGESPLHF.

The CDR3 here is CASSARAGYGYTF. CDR3 coding DNA: TGTGCCAGTAGTGCGAGGGCGGGCTATGGCTACACCTTC. The chain couples TRBV19 to TRBJ1-2; D unclear. The CDR3 loop spans 13 amino acids. Germline CDR1 reads LNHDA; CDR2 reads SQIVND (reference sequence). V was shortened by 5 bases and J by 4 bases, with 11 bases between the two germline ends. The whole variable domain, filled in from reference TRBV19 and TRBJ1-2, reads DGGITQSPKYLFRKEGQNVTLSCEQNLNHDAMYWYRQDPGQGLRLIYYSQIVNDFQKGDIAEGYSVSREKKESFPLTVTSAQKNPTAFYLCASSARAGYGYTFGSGTRLTVV.

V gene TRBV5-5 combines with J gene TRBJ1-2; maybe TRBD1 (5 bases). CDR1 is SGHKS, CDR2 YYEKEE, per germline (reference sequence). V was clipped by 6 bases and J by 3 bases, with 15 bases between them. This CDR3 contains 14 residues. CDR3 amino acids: CASILVGGDYGYTF. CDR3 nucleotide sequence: TGTGCCAGCATCCTAGTTGGGGGGGACTATGGCTACACCTTC.

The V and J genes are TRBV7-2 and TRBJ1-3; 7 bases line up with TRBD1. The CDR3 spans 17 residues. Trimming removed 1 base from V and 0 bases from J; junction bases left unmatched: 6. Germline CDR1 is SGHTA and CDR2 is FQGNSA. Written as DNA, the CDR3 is TGTGCCAGCAGCTTAGATGGGGACAGAGGCTCTGGAAACACCATATATTTT. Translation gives CASSLDGDRGSGNTIYF.

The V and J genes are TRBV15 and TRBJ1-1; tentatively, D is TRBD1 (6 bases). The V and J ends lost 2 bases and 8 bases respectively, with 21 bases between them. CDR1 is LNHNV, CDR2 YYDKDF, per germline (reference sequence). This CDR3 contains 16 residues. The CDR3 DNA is TGTGCCACCAGCAGACCACCGGGACCGTGGACAGACGAAGCTTTCTTT. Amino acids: CATSRPPGPWTDEAFF.

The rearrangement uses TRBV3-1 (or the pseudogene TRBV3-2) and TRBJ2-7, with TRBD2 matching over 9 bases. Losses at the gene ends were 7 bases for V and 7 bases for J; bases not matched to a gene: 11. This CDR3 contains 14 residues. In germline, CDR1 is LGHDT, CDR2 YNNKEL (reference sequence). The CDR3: CASNLAGGVGEQYF. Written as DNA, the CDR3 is TGTGCCAGCAATCTGGCGGGAGGGGTTGGGGAGCAGTACTTC.

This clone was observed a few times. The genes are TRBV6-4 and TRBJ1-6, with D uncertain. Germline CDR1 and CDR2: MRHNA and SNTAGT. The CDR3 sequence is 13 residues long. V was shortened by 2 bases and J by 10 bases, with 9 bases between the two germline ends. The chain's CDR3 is CASSDREGSPLHF. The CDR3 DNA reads TGTGCCAGCAGTGACAGGGAAGGGTCACCCCTCCACTTT.

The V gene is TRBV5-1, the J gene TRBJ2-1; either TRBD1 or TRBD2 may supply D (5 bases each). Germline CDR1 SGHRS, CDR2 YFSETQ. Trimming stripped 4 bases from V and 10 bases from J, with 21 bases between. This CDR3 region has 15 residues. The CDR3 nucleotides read TGCGCCAGCAGCCCTGGGACCGACCGATTTTCAGAGCAGTTCTTC. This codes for CASSPGTDRFSEQFF.

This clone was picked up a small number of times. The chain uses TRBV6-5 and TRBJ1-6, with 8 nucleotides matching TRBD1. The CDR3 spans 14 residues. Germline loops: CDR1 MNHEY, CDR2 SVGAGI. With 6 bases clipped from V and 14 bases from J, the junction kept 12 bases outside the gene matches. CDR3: CASSRTGPIEALHF. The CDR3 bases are TGTGCCAGCAGCCGGACAGGGCCTATTGAGGCCCTCCACTTT.

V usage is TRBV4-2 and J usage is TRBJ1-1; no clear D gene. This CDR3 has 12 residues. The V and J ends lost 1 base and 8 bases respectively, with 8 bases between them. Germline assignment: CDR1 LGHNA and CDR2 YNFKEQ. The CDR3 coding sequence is TGTGCCAGCAGCCAAGGGGCCAGGGAAGCTTTCTTT. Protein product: CASSQGAREAFF.

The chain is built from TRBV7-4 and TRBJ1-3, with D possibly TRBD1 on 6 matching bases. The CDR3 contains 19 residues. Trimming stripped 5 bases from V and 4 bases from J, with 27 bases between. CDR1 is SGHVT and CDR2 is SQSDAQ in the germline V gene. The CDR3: CASSPINDDRPRGGNTIYF. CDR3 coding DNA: TGTGCCAGCAGCCCCATCAATGACGACAGGCCCCGGGGGGGAAACACCATATATTTT. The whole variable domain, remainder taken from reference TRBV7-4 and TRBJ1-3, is GAGVSQSPRYKVAKRGRDVALRCDSISGHVTLYWYRQTLGQGSEVLTYSQSDAQRDKSGRPSGRFSAERPERSVSTLKIQRTEQGDSAVYLCASSPINDDRPRGGNTIYFGEGSWLTVV.

The CDR3 spells CASSVSPEYQETQYF. The CDR3 DNA sequence: TGTGCCAGCAGCGTTTCGCCGGAGTACCAAGAGACCCAGTACTTC. This rearrangement joins TRBV9 to TRBJ2-5; D not resolved. From germline, CDR1 is SGDLS and CDR2 YYNGEE. The CDR3 covers 15 residues. Trimming pared 2 bases from V and 0 bases from J, leaving 11 bases between.

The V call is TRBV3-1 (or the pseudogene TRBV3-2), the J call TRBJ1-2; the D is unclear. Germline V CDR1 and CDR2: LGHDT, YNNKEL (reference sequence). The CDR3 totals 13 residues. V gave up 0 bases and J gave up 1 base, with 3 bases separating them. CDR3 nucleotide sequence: TGTGCCAGCAGCCAAGATGTTAACTATGGCTACACCTTC. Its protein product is CASSQDVNYGYTF.

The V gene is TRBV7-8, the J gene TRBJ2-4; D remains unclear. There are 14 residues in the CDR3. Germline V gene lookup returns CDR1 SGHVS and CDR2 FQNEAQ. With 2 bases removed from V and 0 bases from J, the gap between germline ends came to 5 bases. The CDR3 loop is CASSLIRAKNIQYF. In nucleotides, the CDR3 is TGTGCCAGCAGCTTAATACGAGCCAAAAACATTCAGTACTTC.

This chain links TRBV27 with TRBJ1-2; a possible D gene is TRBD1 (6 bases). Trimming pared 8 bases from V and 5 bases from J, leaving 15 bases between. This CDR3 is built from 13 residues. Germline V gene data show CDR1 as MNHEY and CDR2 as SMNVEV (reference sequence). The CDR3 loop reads CASRNQQGYGYTF. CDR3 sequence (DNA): TGTGCCAGCCGAAACCAGCAGGGGTATGGCTACACCTTC.

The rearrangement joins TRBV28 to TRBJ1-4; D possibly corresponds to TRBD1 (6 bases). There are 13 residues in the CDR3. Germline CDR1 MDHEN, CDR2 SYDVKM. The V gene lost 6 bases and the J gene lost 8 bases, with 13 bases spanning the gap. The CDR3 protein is CASRQGGWEKLFF. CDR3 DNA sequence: TGTGCCAGCAGACAGGGTGGATGGGAAAAACTGTTTTTT.

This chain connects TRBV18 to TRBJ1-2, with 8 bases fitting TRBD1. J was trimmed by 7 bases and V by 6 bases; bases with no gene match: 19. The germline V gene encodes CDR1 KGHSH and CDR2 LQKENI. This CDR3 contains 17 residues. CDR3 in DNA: TGTGCCAGCTCCGCCATTGGACAGGGAGGCTCTCAGTTTGGCTACACCTTC. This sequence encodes CASSAIGQGGSQFGYTF.

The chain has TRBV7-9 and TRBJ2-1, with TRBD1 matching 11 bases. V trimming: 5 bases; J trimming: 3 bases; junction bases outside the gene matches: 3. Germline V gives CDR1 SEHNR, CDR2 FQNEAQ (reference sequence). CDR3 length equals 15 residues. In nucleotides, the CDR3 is TGTGCCAGCAGCGCCGGGACAGGGGGCTACAATGAGCAGTTCTTC. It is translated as CASSAGTGGYNEQFF.

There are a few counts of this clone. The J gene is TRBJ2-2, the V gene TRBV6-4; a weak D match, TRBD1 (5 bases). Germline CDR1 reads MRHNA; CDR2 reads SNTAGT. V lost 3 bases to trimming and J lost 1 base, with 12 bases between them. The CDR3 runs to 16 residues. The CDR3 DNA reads TGTGCCAGCAGTGAAGGGGCGGCCCGGAACACCGGGGAGCTGTTTTTT. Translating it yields CASSEGAARNTGELFF.

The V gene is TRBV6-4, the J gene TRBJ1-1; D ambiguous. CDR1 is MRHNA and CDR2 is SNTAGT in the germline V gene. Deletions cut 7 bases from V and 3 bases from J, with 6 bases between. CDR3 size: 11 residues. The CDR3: CASILDTEAFF. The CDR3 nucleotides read TGTGCCAGCATTCTCGACACTGAAGCTTTCTTT.